There are a few counts of the clone carrying this T cell receptor beta chain. Its antigen remains unidentified. This sample was included in a study of CD8 T cells in ankylosing spondylitis. TCRdb recomputed calls from the 5' RACE reads with MiXCR, one row per CDR3 protein. The sample lists fewer than 500,000 distinct CDR3 sequences; more than 20% were seen once. General study findings and limits: The clones that were linked to disease were reported to be significantly enriched in matched synovial fluid samples from ankylosing spondylitis patients. Among TCR beta sequences, a motif of roughly 8 highly homologous variants appeared characteristic of ankylosing spondylitis blood.

This CDR3 is 15 amino acids long. With V trimmed by 0 bases and J by 3 bases, 5 bases remained unmatched. Looked up from germline, CDR1 is LNHNV and CDR2 is YYDKDF (reference sequence). The sample consisted of blood, either unsorted or a sorted T cell fraction (not recorded which). The rearrangement links TRBV15 to TRBJ2-7; 7 nucleotides align to TRBD2. The receptor was isolated from a male donor with ankylosing spondylitis. Here the CDR3 DNA reads TGTGCCACCAGCAGAGAAGGTGGGGGGGACTACGAGCAGTACTTC. It codes for CATSREGGGDYEQYF.